Presented here are 32 T cell receptor beta chains from one specimen sequenced in a study of immune cell composition in non-small cell lung cancer. The data were produced by immunoSEQ multiplex PCR, yet TCRdb's version contains in-frame clones alone and is incomplete. The data show about 7,000 clones, 82% seen once. Normal lung was sampled as far from the tumour as possible, at least 3 cm. Sequencing was performed on non-adjacent lung tissue. Receptor source: a human donor with non-small cell lung cancer.

V gene TRBV27 combines with J gene TRBJ2-1; D may be TRBD2 (5 bases). CDR3 size: 14 residues. In germline, CDR1 is MNHEY, CDR2 SMNVEV (reference sequence). V lost 3 bases and J lost 7, with 13 bases in between. CDR3 protein: CASSFSRGPNEQFF. CDR3 in DNA: TGTGCCAGCAGTTTCTCGAGAGGGCCGAATGAGCAGTTCTTC.

The V and J genes are TRBV5-3 and TRBJ1-2, with 7 bases that match TRBD1. TRBV5-3 has ORF status, its function being uncertain. There are 16 residues in the CDR3. V trimming: 2 bases; J trimming: 6 bases; junction bases outside the gene matches: 13. In DNA form, the CDR3 reads TGTGCCAGAAGCTTAGGGACAGATGGAGCTATCCATGGCTACACCTTC. Its translation is CARSLGTDGAIHGYTF.

The count of this clone is one. V usage is TRBV28 and J usage is TRBJ2-5, with 8 bases fitting TRBD1. Germline-derived CDR1 and CDR2 are MDHEN and SYDVKM. V was pared by 5 bases and J by 1 base, with 3 bases of the junction left unmatched. There are 14 residues in the CDR3. This CDR3 is CASSLTGGQETQYF. The CDR3 DNA sequence: TGTGCCAGCAGTCTCACAGGGGGCCAAGAGACCCAGTACTTC.

V gene TRBV28 combines with J gene TRBJ2-1, with 15 bases matching TRBD2. The germline gives CDR1 MDHEN, CDR2 SYDVKM. The V gene end was trimmed by 8 bases and the J gene end by 4 bases; junction bases not matched to a gene: 21. The CDR3 covers 21 residues. CDR3 bases: TGTGCCAGCTTGTTTAGGGGGCCACCGGGACTAGCGGGAGGTCGTTACAATGAGCAGTTCTTC. Its protein product is CASLFRGPPGLAGGRYNEQFF.

This clone was observed once. The chain employs TRBV6-5 and TRBJ2-3; 9 bases agree with TRBD2. The CDR3 has 15 amino acids. Germline V lookup: CDR1 MNHEY, CDR2 SVGAGI. The junction had 4 bases not matched to a gene; V was cut back by 6 bases and J by 0 bases. The CDR3, as DNA: TGTGCCAGCAGGGGACTAGCCTCGAGCACAGATACGCAGTATTTT. Residues: CASRGLASSTDTQYF.

The chain uses TRBV28 and TRBJ2-7; TRBD1 aligns across 10 bases. This CDR3 is built from 15 residues. Germline V gives CDR1 MDHEN, CDR2 SYDVKM. V gave up 6 bases and J gave up 4 bases; unmatched junction bases: 9. CDR3 amino acids: CASRTRDRGIYEQYF. CDR3 DNA: TGTGCCAGCAGGACTAGGGACAGGGGAATTTACGAGCAGTACTTC.

The chain joins TRBV7-2 to TRBJ2-2; TRBD1 aligns across 7 bases. This CDR3 spans 16 amino acids. V shed 5 bases and J 7 bases; nucleotides not matched to a gene: 13. CDR1 SGHTA and CDR2 FQGNSA come from the germline V gene. CDR3 nucleotides: TGTGCCAGCAGCCAAGGGGGCGCCGGGGTAGGCGGGGAGCTGTTTTTT. Its protein is CASSQGGAGVGGELFF.

The chain couples TRBV7-2 to TRBJ1-2; D unresolved. Germline V gives CDR1 SGHTA, CDR2 FQGNSA. The V end was cut by 1 base, the J end by 7 bases, with 7 bases between. This CDR3 spans 12 amino acids. CDR3 residues: CASSLDSRGYTF. The CDR3 DNA reads TGTGCCAGCAGCTTAGACTCACGTGGCTACACCTTC. The variable domain in full, completed from reference TRBV7-2 and TRBJ1-2, reads GAGVSQSPSNKVTEKGKDVELRCDPISGHTALYWYRQSLGQGLEFLIYFQGNSAPDKSGLPSDRFSAERTGGSVSTLTIQRTQQEDSAVYLCASSLDSRGYTFGSGTRLTVV.

V usage is TRBV7-3 and J usage is TRBJ2-5; the D gene is possibly TRBD1 (6 bases). Trimming pared 5 bases from V and 13 bases from J, leaving 20 bases between. Germline lookup yields CDR1 SGHTA and CDR2 FQGTGA. The CDR3 spans 13 residues. The CDR3 region has the DNA TGTGCCAGCAGCGCCGGACAGTTTGGCGAGCTGTACTTC. Encoded protein: CASSAGQFGELYF.

The chain couples TRBV6-6 to TRBJ1-2; D unclear. The CDR3 has 12 amino acids. Trimming left V 7 bases short and J 7 bases short, with 13 bases between. Looked up from germline, CDR1 is MNHNY and CDR2 is SVGAGI (reference sequence). CDR3 sequence reads: CASTDISVGYTF. In DNA, the CDR3 is TGTGCCAGCACCGATATCTCAGTTGGCTACACCTTC.

A few counts support this clone. V and J are TRBV9 and TRBJ2-1; D is possibly TRBD1 (6 bases). The CDR3 is made up of 16 amino acids. Per the germline V gene, CDR1 is SGDLS and CDR2 is YYNGEE. The germline V and J ends were trimmed by 0 bases and 8 bases, with 18 bases remaining between them. The CDR3 sequence: CASSVGSALEGDEQFF. Here the CDR3 DNA reads TGTGCCAGCAGCGTAGGTTCGGCGCTTGAGGGGGATGAGCAGTTCTTC.

The genes are TRBV14 and TRBJ2-7; 8 bases are shared with TRBD2. Germline V gene data show CDR1 as SGHDN and CDR2 as FVKESK. V shed 4 bases, J shed 2 bases, and the junction held 7 bases outside the gene matches. The CDR3 is 15 residues long. The CDR3 bases are TGTGCCAGCAGCCTCCCCGGGAGGGCCCCCTACGAGCAGTACTTC. Translating it yields CASSLPGRAPYEQYF.

Sample share makes this clone large. The chain employs TRBV16 and TRBJ1-2; D is ambiguous. V was cut by 2 bases and J by 1 base, with 8 bases left in between. CDR1 is KGHSY and CDR2 is FQNENV in the germline V gene. The CDR3 runs to 14 residues. The DNA of the CDR3 is TGTGCCAGCAGCCAAGTATACAGTAACTATGGCTACACCTTC. Translated: CASSQVYSNYGYTF.

This clone was detected a few times. The CDR3 DNA reads as TGTGCCAGTAAGCATATGAACACTGAAGCTTTCTTT. It codes for CASKHMNTEAFF. The chain joins TRBV19 to TRBJ1-1, with D hard to call. V dropped 7 bases and J dropped 0 bases, with 6 bases sitting between them. The CDR3 has 12 amino acids. The germline CDR1 and CDR2 sequences are LNHDA and SQIVND (reference sequence).

The chain is built from TRBV6-5 and TRBJ1-2; D might be TRBD1 (6 bases). This CDR3 spans 13 amino acids. V lost 5 bases and J 2 bases, leaving 9 bases between the germline ends. The germline V gene encodes CDR1 MNHEY and CDR2 SVGAGI. CDR3 coding DNA: TGTGCCAGCAGTCTAAGGGGGAACTATGGCTACACCTTC. It codes for CASSLRGNYGYTF.

The V call is TRBV11-2, the J call TRBJ2-3; D uncertain. The CDR3 runs to 14 residues. V was clipped by 4 bases and J by 2 bases, with 10 bases between them. From germline, CDR1 is SGHAT and CDR2 FQNNGV. The DNA for the CDR3 is TGTGCCAGCAGCTCCCCCTACTCCACAGATACGCAGTATTTT. Translation gives CASSSPYSTDTQYF.

This rearrangement joins TRBV30 to TRBJ1-1; D gene ambiguous. Deletions cut 4 bases from V and 0 bases from J, with 9 bases between. This CDR3 is built from 13 residues. Germline loops: CDR1 GTSNPN, CDR2 SVGIG (reference sequence). The CDR3 region is CAWMRRMNTEAFF. CDR3 bases: TGTGCCTGGATGCGGAGGATGAACACTGAAGCTTTCTTT.

This clone came up once. The chain combines TRBV6-6 with TRBJ1-6, with D tentatively TRBD1 (6 bases). The length of the CDR3 is 13 residues. Trimming took 11 bases from V and 9 from J, leaving 17 bases between them. Germline V gene lookup returns CDR1 MNHNY and CDR2 SVGAGI (reference sequence). The CDR3 reads CAVQGSEGSPLHF. The CDR3 nucleotides read TGTGCCGTTCAGGGGAGTGAAGGTTCACCCCTCCACTTT.

This chain joins TRBV28 and TRBJ1-6; the match to TRBD1 covers 9 bases. The CDR3 is made up of 15 amino acids. V lost 4 bases to trimming and J lost 9 bases; unmatched junction nucleotides: 7. Germline CDR1 MDHEN, CDR2 SYDVKM. The CDR3 loop reads CASSYPGQGTSPLHF. The CDR3 DNA is TGTGCCAGCAGTTATCCGGGACAGGGTACTTCACCCCTCCACTTT.

The chain is built from TRBV12-5 and TRBJ2-1; the D gene is possibly TRBD1 (6 bases). CDR3 length: 15 residues. Germline lookup yields CDR1 LGHNT and CDR2 FRNRAP. Trimming pared 5 bases from V and 0 bases from J, leaving 11 bases between. The CDR3 DNA follows: TGTGCTAGTGGTCTCCAGGGGAGCTCCTACAATGAGCAGTTCTTC. It encodes CASGLQGSSYNEQFF.

The chain couples TRBV7-8 to TRBJ1-1; 7 nucleotides align to TRBD1. The J segment lost 5 bases and the V segment lost 5 bases, leaving 11 bases of the junction unmatched. The CDR3 length is 15 residues. Germline V gene lookup returns CDR1 SGHVS and CDR2 FQNEAQ. The CDR3 sequence is CASSPYQGGGTEAFF. In DNA form, the CDR3 reads TGTGCCAGCAGCCCTTACCAGGGGGGCGGAACTGAAGCTTTCTTT. Drawing the rest from reference TRBV7-8 and TRBJ1-1, the complete variable domain is GAGVSQSPRYKVAKRGQDVALRCDPISGHVSLFWYQQALGQGPEFLTYFQNEAQLDKSGLPSDRFFAERPEGSVSTLKIQRTQQEDSAVYLCASSPYQGGGTEAFFGQGTRLTVV.

The J gene is TRBJ2-5, the V gene TRBV5-1; TRBD1 matches 11 bases. The CDR3 runs 15 residues. V shed 4 bases, J shed 4 bases, and the junction held 6 bases outside the gene matches. Germline-derived CDR1 and CDR2 are SGHRS and YFSETQ. CDR3 DNA sequence: TGCGCCAGCAGCCTAGGGGACAGGGGGGGAGAGACCCAGTACTTC. Residues: CASSLGDRGGETQYF.

The rearrangement uses TRBV14 and TRBJ2-2; D may be TRBD2 (5 bases). Germline V CDR1 and CDR2: SGHDN, FVKESK. V gave up 4 bases and J gave up 7 bases, with 10 bases separating them. The CDR3 consists of 13 residues. This CDR3 reads CASSPPTSGELFF. CDR3 nucleotide sequence: TGTGCCAGCAGCCCTCCCACTAGCGGGGAGCTGTTTTTT.

The V and J genes are TRBV7-2 and TRBJ2-1, with 8 positions matching TRBD2. This CDR3 comprises 14 residues. Trimming removed 6 bases from V and 8 bases from J; junction bases left unmatched: 9. Per the germline V gene, CDR1 is SGHTA and CDR2 is FQGNSA. The CDR3 coding sequence is TGTGCCAGCAGGTTCCTCGGGACTAGTGATGAGCAGTTCTTC. The encoded protein is CASRFLGTSDEQFF.

The V gene is TRBV7-2, the J gene TRBJ1-3; 9 bases fit TRBD1. This CDR3 region has 18 residues. Germline V CDR1 and CDR2: SGHTA, FQGNSA. V shed 3 bases, J shed 0 bases, and the junction held 9 bases outside the gene matches. The CDR3 loop reads CASSFHTGGAYSGNTIYF. The CDR3 DNA is TGTGCCAGCAGCTTTCATACAGGGGGCGCGTACTCTGGAAACACCATATATTTT. Using reference TRBV7-2 and TRBJ1-3 for the parts outside the CDR3, the full variable domain is GAGVSQSPSNKVTEKGKDVELRCDPISGHTALYWYRQSLGQGLEFLIYFQGNSAPDKSGLPSDRFSAERTGGSVSTLTIQRTQQEDSAVYLCASSFHTGGAYSGNTIYFGEGSWLTVV.

The V gene is TRBV19, the J gene TRBJ1-2, with 9 bases aligning to TRBD1. This CDR3 spans 15 amino acids. Germline-derived CDR1 and CDR2 are LNHDA and SQIVND (reference sequence). V was pared by 6 bases and J by 2 bases, with 7 bases of the junction left unmatched. This chain's CDR3 is CASSLRTGANYGYTF. The CDR3, as DNA: TGTGCCAGTAGCCTCAGGACAGGGGCGAACTATGGCTACACCTTC.

The rearrangement joins TRBV6-1 to TRBJ1-4, with unresolved D. The germline V and J ends were trimmed by 3 bases and 5 bases, with 10 bases remaining between them. Germline assignment: CDR1 MNHNS and CDR2 SASEGT. The CDR3 extends over 14 amino acids. The CDR3 DNA sequence: TGTGCCAGCAGTGATAACTCCCGCAATGAAAAACTGTTTTTT. This codes for CASSDNSRNEKLFF.

J is TRBJ2-1 and V is TRBV4-2; perhaps TRBD1 as D (6 bases). V lost 2 bases and J 10 bases, leaving 18 bases between the germline ends. CDR1 is LGHNA and CDR2 is YNFKEQ in the germline V gene. This CDR3 spans 15 amino acids. CDR3 amino acids: CASSQSLQGLGEQFF. As DNA, the CDR3 is TGTGCCAGCAGCCAATCATTGCAGGGGCTTGGGGAGCAGTTCTTC.

The chain carries TRBV6-6 and TRBJ2-3, with D uncertain. In germline, CDR1 is MNHNY, CDR2 SVGAGI (reference sequence). The CDR3 totals 14 residues. V was pared by 6 bases and J by 4 bases, with 14 bases between. The DNA of the CDR3 is TGTGCCAGCAGCCTTAGATCTACCCCAGATACGCAGTATTTT. It encodes CASSLRSTPDTQYF.

The genes are TRBV28 and TRBJ1-2, with D possibly being TRBD1 (6 bases). The CDR3 is made up of 13 amino acids. The germline V gene encodes CDR1 MDHEN and CDR2 SYDVKM. Trimming left V 4 bases short and J 4 bases short, with 10 bases between. The CDR3 sequence is CASSSGVLYGYTF. In DNA, the CDR3 is TGTGCCAGCAGTTCAGGGGTACTCTATGGCTACACCTTC.

This clone is labeled as medium-sized. J is TRBJ1-2 and V is TRBV5-6; D not resolved. This CDR3 spans 11 amino acids. Trimming pared 3 bases from V and 10 bases from J, leaving 10 bases between. CDR1 is SGHDT, CDR2 YYEEEE, per germline. The CDR3 is CASSSLRLYTF. The DNA of the CDR3 is TGTGCCAGCAGCTCTCTCAGGCTCTACACCTTC.

The CDR3 spells CASSPYRGNTEAFF. The CDR3 bases are TGTGCCAGCAGCCCTTACAGGGGGAACACTGAAGCTTTCTTT. V gene TRBV7-6 combines with J gene TRBJ1-1; TRBD1 agrees at 7 bases. The germline gives CDR1 SGHVS, CDR2 FNYEAQ. V gave up 5 bases and J gave up 1 base; unmatched junction bases: 4. This CDR3 is 14 amino acids long.